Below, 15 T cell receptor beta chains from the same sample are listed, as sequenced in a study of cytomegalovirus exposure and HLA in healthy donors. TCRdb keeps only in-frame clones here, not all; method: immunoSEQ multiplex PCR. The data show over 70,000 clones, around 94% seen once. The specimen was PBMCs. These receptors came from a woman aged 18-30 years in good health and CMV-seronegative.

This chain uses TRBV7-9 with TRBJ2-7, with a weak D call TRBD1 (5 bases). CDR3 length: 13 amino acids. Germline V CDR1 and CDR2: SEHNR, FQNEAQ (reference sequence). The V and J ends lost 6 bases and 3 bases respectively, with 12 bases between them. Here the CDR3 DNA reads TGTGCCAGCAGGGACACCCAACACTACGAGCAGTACTTC. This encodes CASRDTQHYEQYF. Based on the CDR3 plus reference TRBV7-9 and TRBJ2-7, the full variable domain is DTGVSQNPRHKITKRGQNVTFRCDPISEHNRLYWYRQTLGQGPEFLTYFQNEAQLEKSRLLSDRFSAERPKGSFSTLEIQRTEQGDSAMYLCASRDTQHYEQYFGPGTRLTVT.

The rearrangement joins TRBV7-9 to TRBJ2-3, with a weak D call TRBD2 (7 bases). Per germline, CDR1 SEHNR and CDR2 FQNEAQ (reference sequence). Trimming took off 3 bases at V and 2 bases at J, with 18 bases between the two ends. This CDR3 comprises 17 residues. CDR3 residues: CASSLTGWGGLTDTQYF. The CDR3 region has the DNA TGTGCCAGCAGCTTGACCGGATGGGGGGGCCTCACAGATACGCAGTATTTT.

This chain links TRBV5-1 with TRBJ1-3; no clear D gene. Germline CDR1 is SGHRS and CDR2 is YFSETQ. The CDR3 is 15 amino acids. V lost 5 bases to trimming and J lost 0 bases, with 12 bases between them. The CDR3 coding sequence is TGCGCCAGCAGGCGAGACACCGGCTCTGGAAACACCATATATTTT. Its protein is CASRRDTGSGNTIYF.

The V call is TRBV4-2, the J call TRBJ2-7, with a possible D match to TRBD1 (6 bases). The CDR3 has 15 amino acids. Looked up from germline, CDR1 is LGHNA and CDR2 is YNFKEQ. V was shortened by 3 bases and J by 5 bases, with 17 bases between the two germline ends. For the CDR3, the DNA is TGTGCCAGCAGCCAGGGAGTTCAGGGGCCAAACGAGCAGTACTTC. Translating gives CASSQGVQGPNEQYF.

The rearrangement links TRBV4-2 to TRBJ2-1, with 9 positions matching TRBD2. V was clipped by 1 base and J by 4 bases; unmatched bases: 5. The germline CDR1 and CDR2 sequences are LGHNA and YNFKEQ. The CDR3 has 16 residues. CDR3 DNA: TGTGCCAGCAGCCAAGGGGCGGCGGGGGGGTACAATGAGCAGTTCTTC. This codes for CASSQGAAGGYNEQFF.

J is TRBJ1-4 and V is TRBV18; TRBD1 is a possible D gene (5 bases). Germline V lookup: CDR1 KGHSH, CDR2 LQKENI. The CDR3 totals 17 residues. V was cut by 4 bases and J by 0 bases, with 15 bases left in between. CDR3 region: CASSQNRWGATNEKLFF. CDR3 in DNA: TGTGCCAGCTCACAAAACCGTTGGGGGGCAACTAATGAAAAACTGTTTTTT.

CDR3 protein: CASSLVQAGGNTEAFF. Here the CDR3 DNA reads TGTGCCAGCAGCTTAGTACAGGCAGGGGGGAACACTGAAGCTTTCTTT. The rearrangement links TRBV7-9 to TRBJ1-1; 7 bases are shared with TRBD1. The CDR3 has 16 residues. The V gene end was trimmed by 1 base and the J gene end by 1 base; junction bases not matched to a gene: 6. Per germline, CDR1 SEHNR and CDR2 FQNEAQ (reference sequence). Full variable domain (missing parts from reference TRBV7-9 and TRBJ1-1): DTGVSQNPRHKITKRGQNVTFRCDPISEHNRLYWYRQTLGQGPEFLTYFQNEAQLEKSRLLSDRFSAERPKGSFSTLEIQRTEQGDSAMYLCASSLVQAGGNTEAFFGQGTRLTVV.

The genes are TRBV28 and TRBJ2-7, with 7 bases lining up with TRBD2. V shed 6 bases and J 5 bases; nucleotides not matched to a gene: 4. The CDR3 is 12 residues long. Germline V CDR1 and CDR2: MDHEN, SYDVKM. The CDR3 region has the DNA TGTGCCAGCAGATGGGGGAGGGACGAGCAGTACTTC. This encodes CASRWGRDEQYF.

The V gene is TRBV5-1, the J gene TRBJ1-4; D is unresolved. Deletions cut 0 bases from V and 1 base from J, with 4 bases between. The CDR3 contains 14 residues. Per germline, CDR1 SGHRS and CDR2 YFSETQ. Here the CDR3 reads CASSLAGTNEKLFF. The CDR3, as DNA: TGCGCCAGCAGCTTGGCCGGAACTAATGAAAAACTGTTTTTT.

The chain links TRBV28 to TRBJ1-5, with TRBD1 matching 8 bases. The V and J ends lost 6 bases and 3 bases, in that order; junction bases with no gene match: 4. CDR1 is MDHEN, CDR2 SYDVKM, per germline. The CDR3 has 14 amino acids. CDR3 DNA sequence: TGTGCCAGCAGCCGGACAGGGTACAATCAGCCCCAGCATTTT. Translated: CASSRTGYNQPQHF.

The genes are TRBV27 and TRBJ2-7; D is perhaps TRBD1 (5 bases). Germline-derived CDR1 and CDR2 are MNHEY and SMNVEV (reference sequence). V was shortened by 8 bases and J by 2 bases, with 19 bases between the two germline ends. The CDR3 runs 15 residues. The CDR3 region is CASRSSDGQTYEQYF. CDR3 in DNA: TGTGCCAGCCGATCCTCGGACGGACAAACCTACGAGCAGTACTTC.

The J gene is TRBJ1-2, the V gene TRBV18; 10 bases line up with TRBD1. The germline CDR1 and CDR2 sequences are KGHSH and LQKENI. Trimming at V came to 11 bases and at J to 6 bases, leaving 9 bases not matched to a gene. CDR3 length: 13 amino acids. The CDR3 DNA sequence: TGTGCCTCCAGCGGACAGGGGGGTAATGGCTACACCTTC. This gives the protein CASSGQGGNGYTF.

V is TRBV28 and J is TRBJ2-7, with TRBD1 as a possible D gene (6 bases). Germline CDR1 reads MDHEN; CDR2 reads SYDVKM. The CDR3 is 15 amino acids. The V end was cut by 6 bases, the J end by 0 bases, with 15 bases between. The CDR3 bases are TGTGCCAGCAGGAGCGTACAGGGATTCTCCTACGAGCAGTACTTC. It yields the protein CASRSVQGFSYEQYF.

CDR3 coding DNA: TGTGCCAGCAGTTTTCGCTCTAGTACGCAGTATTTT. As protein: CASSFRSSTQYF. The gene calls are TRBV28 and TRBJ2-3; no clear D. CDR1 and CDR2 (germline): MDHEN, SYDVKM. V shed 3 bases and J shed 8 bases, with 9 bases lying between them. The CDR3 covers 12 residues.

This CDR3 reads CAVAGGSSYNEQFF. DNA of the CDR3: TGTGCTGTAGCGGGGGGGAGCTCCTACAATGAGCAGTTCTTC. The chain combines TRBV7-7 with TRBJ2-1; 11 bases fit TRBD2. From germline, CDR1 is SSHAT and CDR2 FNYEAQ (reference sequence). CDR3 size: 14 residues. The whole variable domain, remainder taken from reference TRBV7-7 and TRBJ2-1, is GAGVSQSPRYKVTKRGQDVTLRCDPISSHATLYWYQQALGQGPEFLTYFNYEAQPDKSGLPSDRFSAERPEGSISTLTIQRTEQRDSAMYRCAVAGGSSYNEQFFGPGTRLTVL.